This TCR beta chain is drawn from a study of cytomegalovirus exposure and HLA in healthy donors. It was with 60 Vbeta and 13 Jbeta primers that the PCR ran. Profiled with immunoSEQ multiplex PCR; TCRdb holds only in-frame clones, not every one. The table lists hundreds of thousands of clones, about 70% of them singletons, with 1.5% to 2% in the top ten. Donors in the study were healthy people who gave bone marrow. The CDR3 is 17 amino acids. Germline V gene sequence: CDR1 SGDLS, CDR2 YYNGEE. The V end was cut by 0 bases, the J end by 2 bases, with 15 bases between. The specimen sequenced was PBMCs. The receptor was isolated from a woman aged 25 to 39 in good health and CMV-seronegative. The chain recombines TRBV9 with TRBJ1-3; D is ambiguous. CDR3: CASSVDHHNIPGNTIYF. In nucleotides, the CDR3 is TGTGCCAGCAGCGTAGACCATCACAACATTCCTGGAAACACCATATATTTT.